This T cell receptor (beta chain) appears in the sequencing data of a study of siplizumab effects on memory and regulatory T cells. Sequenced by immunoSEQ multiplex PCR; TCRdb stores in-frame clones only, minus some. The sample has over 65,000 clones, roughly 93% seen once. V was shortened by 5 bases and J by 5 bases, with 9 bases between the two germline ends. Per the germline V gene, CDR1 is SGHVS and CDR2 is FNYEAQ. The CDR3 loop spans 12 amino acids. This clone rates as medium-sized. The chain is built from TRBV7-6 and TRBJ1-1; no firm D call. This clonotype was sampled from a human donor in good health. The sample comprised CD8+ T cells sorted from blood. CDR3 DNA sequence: TGTGCCAGCAGCAATGGGCTAACTGAAGCTTTCTTT. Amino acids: CASSNGLTEAFF.